The present T cell receptor beta chain was sequenced within a study of blood T cell repertoires in COVID-19. Background on the study: Acute-phase and convalescent COVID-19 samples originated in the United States, Italy and Spain. The analysed material was cDNA or gDNA that came from T cells, B-cell-depleted T cells, or PBMCs.

CDR1 SGHRS and CDR2 YFSETQ come from the germline V gene. This CDR3 is built from 17 residues. V lost 0 bases to trimming and J lost 0 bases, with 15 bases between them. The data were produced by immunoSEQ multiplex PCR, yet TCRdb's version contains in-frame clones alone and is incomplete. The sample carries roughly 130,000 clones, about nine tenths recorded once. Sequencing was done on a sample of peripheral blood. The TCR originated in a man aged 55 to 70 with COVID-19, enrolled during active disease. This chain uses TRBV5-1 with TRBJ1-1; possibly TRBD1 for D (5 bases). CDR3 sequence reads: CASSLEGVSGMNTEAFF. Here the CDR3 DNA reads TGCGCCAGCAGCTTGGAAGGGGTCAGTGGTATGAACACTGAAGCTTTCTTT.